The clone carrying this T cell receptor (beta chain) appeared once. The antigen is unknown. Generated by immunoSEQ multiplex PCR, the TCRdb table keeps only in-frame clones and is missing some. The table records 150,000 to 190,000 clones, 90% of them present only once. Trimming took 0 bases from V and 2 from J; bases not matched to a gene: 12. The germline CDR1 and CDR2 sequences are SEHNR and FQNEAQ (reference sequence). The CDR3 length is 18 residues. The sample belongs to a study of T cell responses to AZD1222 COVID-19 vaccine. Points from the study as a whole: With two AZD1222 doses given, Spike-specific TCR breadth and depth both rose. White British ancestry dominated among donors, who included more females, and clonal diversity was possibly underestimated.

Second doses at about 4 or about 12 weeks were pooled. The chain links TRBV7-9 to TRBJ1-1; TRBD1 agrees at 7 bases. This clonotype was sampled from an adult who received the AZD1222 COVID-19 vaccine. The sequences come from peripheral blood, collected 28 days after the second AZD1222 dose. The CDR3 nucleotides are TGTGCCAGCAGCTTAGCGGGAAGGGGGCGGTTGATAAACACTGAAGCTTTCTTT. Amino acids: CASSLAGRGRLINTEAFF. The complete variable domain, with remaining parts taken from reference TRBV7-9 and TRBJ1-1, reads DTGVSQNPRHKITKRGQNVTFRCDPISEHNRLYWYRQTLGQGPEFLTYFQNEAQLEKSRLLSDRFSAERPKGSFSTLEIQRTEQGDSAMYLCASSLAGRGRLINTEAFFGQGTRLTVV.